The sequence of this TCR beta chain was determined in a study of T-cell reconstitution after alpha-beta-depleted transplantation in children. This clonotype occurred a few times. Its antigen is not identified. A library of TCRbeta sequences, prepared with unique molecular identifiers, was generated. TCRdb called the PCR reads again in MiXCR, with one record for every CDR3 protein. The table lists 90,000 to 100,000 distinct CDR3 sequences, roughly a quarter of them singletons. Study-wide findings and caveats: Several hundred expanded graft clones reportedly were the source of alpha-beta T cells about two months after transplant. From newly produced T cells came most of the T-cell counts and diversity one year after transplant.

Trimming took 5 bases from V and 3 from J, leaving 17 bases between them. Germline V gives CDR1 SGHAT, CDR2 FQDESV (reference sequence). CDR3 length: 16 amino acids. The specimen was PBMCs, collected before TCRalphabeta/CD19-depleted stem cell transplant. The TCR comes from a boy younger than 10 with acute lymphoblastic leukemia, due to receive a stem cell transplant. The rearrangement joins TRBV11-1 to TRBJ2-1, with a weak D call TRBD2 (6 bases). CDR3 in DNA: TGTGCCAGCAGCCGGCGGGCGGAGGGCCGCTACAATGAGCAGTTCTTC. Translating gives CASSRRAEGRYNEQFF.